The 29 T cell receptor beta chains reported below all come from one sample, sequenced in a study of T-cell memory formation after mild COVID-19. TCRdb re-derived calls from the 5' RACE reads in MiXCR, one entry per CDR3 protein. The data show 450,000 to 650,000 distinct CDR3 sequences, with around 21% seen just once and 9.5% to 15% held by the top ten. The sequencing input was PBMCs or a T cell subset sorted from them (not recorded which). These receptors all come from an adult woman who had mild COVID-19 (a few samples of this study predate the infection). Cell type and time point are not known.

This clonotype turned up a few times. This chain joins TRBV6-5 and TRBJ2-7; TRBD2 aligns across 10 bases. Trimming removed 5 bases from V and 1 base from J; junction bases left unmatched: 2. The CDR3 covers 14 residues. Germline CDR1 is MNHEY and CDR2 is SVGAGI. CDR3 bases: TGTGCCAGCAGTAAACTAGCGGGATCCTACGAGCAGTACTTC. This encodes CASSKLAGSYEQYF.

This clonotype has only a few counts. The J gene is TRBJ2-7, the V gene TRBV5-6; D is possibly TRBD1 or TRBD2 (5 bases each). There are 15 residues in the CDR3. Deletions cut 4 bases from V and 0 bases from J, with 14 bases between. The germline gives CDR1 SGHDT, CDR2 YYEEEE. The CDR3 region has the DNA TGTGCCAGCAGCCCGGGGCGGCAGAGCTCCTACGAGCAGTACTTC. Translation gives CASSPGRQSSYEQYF.

The chain links TRBV10-3 to TRBJ2-5, with D unclear. Germline lookup yields CDR1 ENHRY and CDR2 SYGVKD. The CDR3 contains 11 residues. Trimming removed 2 bases at V and 6 bases at J, with 4 bases between. The CDR3 region has the DNA TGTGCCATCAGTGAGGATAAGACCCAGTACTTC. Residues: CAISEDKTQYF.

J is TRBJ2-7 and V is TRBV6-2 or TRBV6-3, with 8 bases matching TRBD2. Per the germline V gene, CDR1 is MNHEY and CDR2 is SVGEGT. The CDR3 runs 16 residues. The V segment lost 0 bases and the J segment 0 bases; nucleotides outside the gene matches: 4. In DNA, the CDR3 is TGTGCCAGCAGTTACTCGGGGCTAGCGGGCTCCTACGAGCAGTACTTC. Translated: CASSYSGLAGSYEQYF.

This chain joins TRBV5-1 and TRBJ2-5; D is perhaps TRBD1 (6 bases). V lost 4 bases and J lost 4, with 23 bases in between. This CDR3 comprises 17 residues. The germline gives CDR1 SGHRS, CDR2 YFSETQ. The CDR3 sequence is CASSGTLGARSGETQYF. The CDR3 region has the DNA TGCGCCAGCAGCGGGACCCTGGGGGCTCGGTCGGGAGAGACCCAGTACTTC.

This sequence joins TRBV7-2 and TRBJ2-3, with unresolved D. Germline V lookup: CDR1 SGHTA, CDR2 FQGNSA. The V gene lost 3 bases and the J gene lost 7 bases, with 17 bases spanning the gap. The CDR3 runs 15 residues. This CDR3 is CASSLHWGSSYTQYF. For the CDR3, the DNA is TGTGCCAGCAGCTTGCATTGGGGTTCCTCGTATACGCAGTATTTT.

A few counts support this clonotype. The CDR3 nucleotides are TGTGCCATCAGTGAGACCCTAGCGGCCTCCTACAATGAGCAGTTCTTC. Protein sequence: CAISETLAASYNEQFF. The chain joins TRBV10-3 to TRBJ2-1; TRBD2 matches 7 bases. Per the germline V gene, CDR1 is ENHRY and CDR2 is SYGVKD. The CDR3 covers 16 residues. Unmatched junction bases numbered 4, after V lost 2 bases and J lost 0 bases.

The gene calls are TRBV12-3 or TRBV12-4 and TRBJ2-5, with 12 bases fitting TRBD2. This CDR3 region has 19 residues. V gave up 6 bases and J gave up 5 bases; unmatched junction bases: 19. CDR3 DNA: TGTGCCAGCAGCTGGCGATTAGGGACTAGCGGGCTCGGGGATGAGACCCAGTACTTC. Amino acid sequence: CASSWRLGTSGLGDETQYF.

This clonotype was detected ten times or more. This chain links TRBV5-1 with TRBJ2-5; TRBD2 agrees at 9 bases. Germline CDR1 and CDR2: SGHRS and YFSETQ. V shed 0 bases, J shed 5 bases, and the junction held 8 bases outside the gene matches. The CDR3 length is 16 residues. DNA of the CDR3: TGCGCCAGCAGCTTGGTTTTTAGCGGGGGTTCGGAGACCCAGTACTTC. Translation: CASSLVFSGGSETQYF.

A few counts support this clonotype. This chain joins TRBV9 and TRBJ2-2; either TRBD1 or TRBD2 may fit D (7 bases each). The CDR3 is 16 residues long. CDR1 SGDLS and CDR2 YYNGEE come from the germline V gene. V was pared by 4 bases and J by 5 bases, with 18 bases between. The CDR3 is CASSPQGGMRTGELFF. CDR3 DNA sequence: TGTGCCAGCAGCCCCCAGGGGGGGATGAGGACCGGGGAGCTGTTTTTT. Full variable domain (rest looked up from reference TRBV9 and TRBJ2-2): DSGVTQTPKHLITATGQRVTLRCSPRSGDLSVYWYQQSLDQGLQFLIQYYNGEERAKGNILERFSAQQFPDLHSELNLSSLELGDSALYFCASSPQGGMRTGELFFGEGSRLTVL.

The chain recombines TRBV4-3 with TRBJ2-7; perhaps D is TRBD1 or TRBD2 (5 bases each). Germline V lookup: CDR1 LGHNA, CDR2 YSLEER. This CDR3 has 15 residues. V was pared by 4 bases and J by 4 bases, with 17 bases between. In DNA form, the CDR3 reads TGCGCCAGCAGCCGCAAATCGGGACCCGATTACGAGCAGTACTTC. This encodes CASSRKSGPDYEQYF.

This clonotype came up a few times. The V and J genes are TRBV7-3 and TRBJ1-6, with a weak D call TRBD1 (5 bases). This CDR3 contains 18 residues. V was trimmed by 5 bases and J by 0 bases, leaving 17 bases between them. CDR1 and CDR2 (germline): SGHTA, FQGTGA. In nucleotides, the CDR3 is TGTGCCAGCAGCCATACCGGGGCCTTCAGCTCCTATAATTCACCCCTCCACTTT. It yields the protein CASSHTGAFSSYNSPLHF.

Only a few counts were recorded for this clonotype. The chain employs TRBV20-1 and TRBJ2-1, with 7 bases aligning to TRBD2. Germline CDR1 DFQATT, CDR2 SNEGSKA (reference sequence). Trimming at V came to 3 bases and at J to 4 bases, leaving 6 bases not matched to a gene. The CDR3 sequence is 14 residues long. The DNA for the CDR3 is TGCAGTGCTAGGTCGCTAGCGGTATACAATGAGCAGTTCTTC. This sequence encodes CSARSLAVYNEQFF.

There are a few counts of this clonotype. This chain connects TRBV19 to TRBJ2-3; weak D call: TRBD1 (6 bases). Per the germline V gene, CDR1 is LNHDA and CDR2 is SQIVND (reference sequence). The V and J ends lost 3 bases and 2 bases respectively, with 12 bases between them. This CDR3 has 15 residues. The CDR3: CASSMIRGPTDTQYF. CDR3 nucleotide sequence: TGTGCCAGTAGTATGATCAGGGGACCCACAGATACGCAGTATTTT.

This clonotype was detected a few times. The chain recombines TRBV4-1 with TRBJ2-5; perhaps D is TRBD1 or TRBD2 (6 bases each). CDR3 size: 14 residues. CDR1 MGHRA and CDR2 YSYEKL come from the germline V gene. Trimming removed 2 bases at V and 5 bases at J, with 12 bases between. The CDR3 DNA sequence: TGCGCCAGCAGCCAACAAGGGGGGCCCGAGACCCAGTACTTC. It codes for CASSQQGGPETQYF.

The genes are TRBV15 and TRBJ1-4; D is unresolved. Trimming took off 6 bases at V and 4 bases at J, with 15 bases between the two ends. CDR3 length: 15 amino acids. Germline-derived CDR1 and CDR2 are LNHNV and YYDKDF (reference sequence). The CDR3 DNA is TGTGCCACCAGTGTGGGGAGGACCGTTAATGAAAAACTGTTTTTT. Protein: CATSVGRTVNEKLFF.

The chain combines TRBV20-1 with TRBJ2-7; 13 nucleotides align to TRBD2. The ends lost 1 base at V and 4 bases at J; junction bases unmatched: 4. Germline CDR1 is DFQATT and CDR2 is SNEGSKA (reference sequence). The CDR3 totals 15 residues. CDR3 in DNA: TGCAGTGCTAGAGCCCCGACTAGCGGGGGGTACGAGCAGTACTTC. Protein product: CSARAPTSGGYEQYF.

The J gene is TRBJ2-3, the V gene TRBV27; D may correspond to TRBD1 or TRBD2 (5 bases each). The germline V gene has CDR1 MNHEY and CDR2 SMNVEV (reference sequence). V lost 2 bases to trimming and J lost 9 bases, with 12 bases between them. This CDR3 region has 13 residues. CDR3 coding DNA: TGTGCCAGCAGTTTACACACCGGGGCAACGCAGTATTTT. The encoded protein is CASSLHTGATQYF.

This clonotype was recorded a few times. J is TRBJ1-5 and V is TRBV7-2; the D gene is possibly TRBD1 (6 bases). The CDR3 runs 15 residues. V lost 5 bases, J lost 0 bases, and 11 bases lay in between. In germline, CDR1 is SGHTA, CDR2 FQGNSA. CDR3 region: CASSLRQVSNQPQHF. The CDR3 DNA is TGTGCCAGCAGCCTACGACAGGTTAGCAATCAGCCCCAGCATTTT.

This clonotype was seen only a few times. The V and J genes are TRBV5-1 and TRBJ2-7; 7 nucleotides match TRBD2. Germline trimming cut 6 bases from V and 2 bases from J; bases unmatched to any gene: 8. The CDR3 has 14 amino acids. Per the germline V gene, CDR1 is SGHRS and CDR2 is YFSETQ. Here the CDR3 reads CASTPPGGAYEQYF. In DNA form, the CDR3 reads TGCGCCAGCACCCCCCCGGGAGGAGCCTACGAGCAGTACTTC.

The chain has TRBV7-6 and TRBJ2-5; possibly TRBD2 for D (5 bases). Germline V gene sequence: CDR1 SGHVS, CDR2 FNYEAQ. The CDR3 length is 14 residues. Trimming cost V 1 base and J 5 bases, with 11 bases left between them. CDR3 DNA: TGTGCCAGCAGCTTAGAGAGGGCCGGGGAGACCCAGTACTTC. Protein sequence: CASSLERAGETQYF.

The chain combines TRBV30 with TRBJ1-1; D ambiguous. The CDR3 is 13 amino acids. Germline V gene data show CDR1 as GTSNPN and CDR2 as SVGIG (reference sequence). V dropped 0 bases and J dropped 0 bases, with 5 bases sitting between them. The CDR3 DNA follows: TGTGCCTGGAGTGTACTTTTGAACACTGAAGCTTTCTTT. Translated: CAWSVLLNTEAFF.

In its sample, this clonotype was seen a few times. J is TRBJ2-5 and V is TRBV24-1; D might be TRBD2 (5 bases). Germline V gene lookup returns CDR1 KGHDR and CDR2 SFDVKD. CDR3 length: 14 residues. Trimming took off 6 bases at V and 4 bases at J, with 14 bases between the two ends. The CDR3 nucleotides read TGTGCCACCAGTCGGGCGGAGCGGCCAGAGACCCAGTACTTC. Amino acid sequence: CATSRAERPETQYF.

CDR3 sequence: CASSISRDGGFYGYTF. The CDR3 DNA reads as TGTGCCAGCAGCATTTCCCGGGACGGGGGATTCTATGGCTACACCTTC. The chain employs TRBV6-6 and TRBJ1-2, with a possible D match to TRBD1 (5 bases). The CDR3 contains 16 residues. Germline CDR1 and CDR2: MNHNY and SVGAGI (reference sequence). Trimming took off 6 bases at V and 4 bases at J, with 21 bases between the two ends.

The sample holds a few counts of this clonotype. The chain carries TRBV6-5 and TRBJ2-6; maybe TRBD2 (5 bases). The CDR3 totals 17 residues. Looked up from germline, CDR1 is MNHEY and CDR2 is SVGAGI. V dropped 0 bases and J dropped 0 bases, with 9 bases sitting between them. CDR3 coding DNA: TGTGCCAGCAGTTACTCGCACAGCGGCTCTGGGGCCAACGTCCTGACTTTC. Its translation is CASSYSHSGSGANVLTF.

This clonotype has only a few counts. The chain carries TRBV20-1 and TRBJ2-5, with 11 bases identical to TRBD2. Germline CDR1 is DFQATT and CDR2 is SNEGSKA (reference sequence). CDR3 length: 16 amino acids. V lost 5 bases, J lost 4 bases, and 12 bases stayed unmatched. The CDR3 loop is CSAPNLLAGVGETQYF. CDR3 DNA sequence: TGCAGTGCTCCGAACCTACTAGCGGGAGTCGGAGAGACCCAGTACTTC.

This clonotype was seen a handful of times. The chain links TRBV3-1 to TRBJ2-6; D not certain. Germline V gives CDR1 LGHDT, CDR2 YNNKEL (reference sequence). The CDR3 totals 21 residues. Trimming cost V 0 bases and J 1 base, with 22 bases left between them. The CDR3 loop is CASSQEDGDPGNPSGANVLTF. CDR3 DNA sequence: TGTGCCAGCAGCCAAGAGGATGGGGATCCAGGAAATCCTTCTGGGGCCAACGTCCTGACTTTC.

This clonotype was observed a few times. The genes are TRBV9 and TRBJ2-1; 9 bases fit TRBD2. J gave up 0 bases and V 0 bases, and 7 bases lay outside the gene matches. Germline lookup yields CDR1 SGDLS and CDR2 YYNGEE. The CDR3 is 18 residues long. This chain's CDR3 is CASSVASGGPSSYNEQFF. The CDR3 nucleotides are TGTGCCAGCAGCGTAGCCAGCGGGGGGCCCAGCTCCTACAATGAGCAGTTCTTC.

The chain carries TRBV12-3 or TRBV12-4 and TRBJ2-5, with D uncertain. The CDR3 length is 17 residues. Deletions cut 3 bases from V and 3 bases from J, with 20 bases between. CDR3 amino acids: CASSLMSIRPDEETQYF. The CDR3 DNA sequence: TGTGCCAGCAGTTTGATGTCAATCCGACCGGACGAAGAGACCCAGTACTTC.